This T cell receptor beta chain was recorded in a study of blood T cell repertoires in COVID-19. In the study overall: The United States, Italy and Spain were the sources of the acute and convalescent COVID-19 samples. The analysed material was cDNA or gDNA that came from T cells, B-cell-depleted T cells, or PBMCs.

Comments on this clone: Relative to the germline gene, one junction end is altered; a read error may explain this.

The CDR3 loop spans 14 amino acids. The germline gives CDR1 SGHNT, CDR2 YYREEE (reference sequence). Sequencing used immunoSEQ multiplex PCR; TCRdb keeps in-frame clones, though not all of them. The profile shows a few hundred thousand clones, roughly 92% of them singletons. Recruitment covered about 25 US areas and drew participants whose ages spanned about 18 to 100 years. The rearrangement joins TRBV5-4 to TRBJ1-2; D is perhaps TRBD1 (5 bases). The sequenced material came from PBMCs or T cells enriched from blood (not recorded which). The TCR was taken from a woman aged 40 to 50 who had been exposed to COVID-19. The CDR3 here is CASSFERQTRSGAF. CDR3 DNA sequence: TGTGCCAGCAGCTTTGAAAGACAGACGAGATCCGGTGCCTTC.